A selection of T cell receptor beta chains follows, all from one sample in a study of T cell repertoires in cytomegalovirus infection. Using its own MiXCR run on the reads, TCRdb lists one record per CDR3 protein. This sample has 200,000 or so distinct CDR3 sequences, with about 30% found just once. The sequencing sample was made of PBMCs. Source of these receptors: a human donor in good health (CMV status not recorded). Some clones in this sample may be carry-over from other donors' samples. The CDR3 runs from the conserved cysteine through the conserved F or W. Each record gives: J gene, clone size, V gene, CDR3 length, D gene, CDR3 protein, CDR3 DNA. D genes are given only for firm matches. The size field is filled for only some rows; it gives once, few, many or a size class.

j_call: TRBJ2-3
clone_size: -
v_call: TRBV29-1
cdr3_length: 13
d_call: TRBD2
cdr3_aa: CSVDRGDTDTQYF
cdr3_nt: TGCAGCGTTGACCGGGGGGATACAGATACGCAGTATTTT

j_call: TRBJ2-3
clone_size: many
v_call: TRBV7-8
cdr3_length: 17
d_call: TRBD2
cdr3_aa: CASSLLKGRGGVDTQYF
cdr3_nt: TGTGCCAGCAGCCTACTAAAAGGGCGGGGGGGCGTAGATACGCAGTATTTT

j_call: TRBJ2-1
clone_size: medium-sized
v_call: TRBV7-3
cdr3_length: 13
d_call: -
cdr3_aa: CASSSGHNNEQFF
cdr3_nt: TGTGCCAGCAGCTCGGGACATAACAATGAGCAGTTCTTC

j_call: TRBJ1-2
clone_size: -
v_call: TRBV20-1
cdr3_length: 14
d_call: -
cdr3_aa: CSAGGQDNVDGYTF
cdr3_nt: TGCAGTGCTGGGGGCCAAGACAACGTGGATGGCTACACCTTC

j_call: TRBJ1-1
clone_size: -
v_call: TRBV5-4
cdr3_length: 13
d_call: -
cdr3_aa: CASSLSQGLGAFF
cdr3_nt: TGTGCCAGCAGCTTAAGTCAGGGCCTGGGAGCTTTCTTT

j_call: TRBJ2-7
clone_size: -
v_call: TRBV5-5
cdr3_length: 15
d_call: TRBD1
cdr3_aa: CASSRRDRENYEQYF
cdr3_nt: TGTGCCAGCAGTCGCCGGGACAGGGAAAACTACGAGCAGTACTTC

j_call: TRBJ1-1
clone_size: once
v_call: TRBV4-2
cdr3_length: 15
d_call: -
cdr3_aa: CASSQDIGDNTEAFF
cdr3_nt: TGTGCCAGCAGCCAAGATATTGGGGACAACACTGAAGCTTTCTTT

j_call: TRBJ2-7
clone_size: -
v_call: TRBV29-1
cdr3_length: 14
d_call: TRBD2
cdr3_aa: CSVGGAGDWYEQYF
cdr3_nt: TGCAGCGTTGGCGGGGCGGGGGACTGGTACGAGCAGTACTTC

j_call: TRBJ2-7
clone_size: few
v_call: TRBV5-3
cdr3_length: 13
d_call: -
cdr3_aa: CASSLEGGYEQYF
cdr3_nt: TGTGCCAGCAGCTTGGAGGGGGGCTACGAGCAGTACTTC

j_call: TRBJ1-6
clone_size: -
v_call: TRBV7-9
cdr3_length: 16
d_call: TRBD1
cdr3_aa: CASSGDGTATNSPLHF
cdr3_nt: TGTGCCAGCAGCGGGGACGGGACAGCGACTAATTCACCCCTCCACTTT

j_call: TRBJ1-1
clone_size: few
v_call: TRBV5-1
cdr3_length: 14
d_call: TRBD1
cdr3_aa: CASSLGDSRTEAFF
cdr3_nt: TGCGCCAGCAGCTTGGGGGACAGTCGGACTGAAGCTTTCTTT

j_call: TRBJ2-7
clone_size: medium-sized
v_call: TRBV6-6
cdr3_length: 14
d_call: TRBD2
cdr3_aa: CASSYSGGSYEQYF
cdr3_nt: TGTGCCAGCAGTTATAGCGGGGGGTCCTACGAGCAGTACTTC

j_call: TRBJ1-2
clone_size: -
v_call: TRBV7-2
cdr3_length: 14
d_call: -
cdr3_aa: CASRLVGGLYGYTF
cdr3_nt: TGTGCCAGCAGGCTAGTAGGCGGACTATATGGCTACACCTTC

j_call: TRBJ2-5
clone_size: -
v_call: TRBV5-1
cdr3_length: 14
d_call: -
cdr3_aa: CASSLAGPAETQYF
cdr3_nt: TGCGCCAGCAGCTTGGCCGGTCCGGCAGAGACCCAGTACTTC

j_call: TRBJ1-1
clone_size: -
v_call: TRBV29-1
cdr3_length: 13
d_call: -
cdr3_aa: CSVEEGGTPEAFF
cdr3_nt: TGCAGCGTTGAAGAAGGAGGGACCCCTGAAGCTTTCTTT

j_call: TRBJ2-3
clone_size: few
v_call: TRBV20-1
cdr3_length: 16
d_call: TRBD2
cdr3_aa: CSAGPPSGGGTDTQYF
cdr3_nt: TGCAGTGCTGGGCCCCCTAGCGGGGGTGGCACAGATACGCAGTATTTT

j_call: TRBJ2-1
clone_size: once
v_call: TRBV15
cdr3_length: 14
d_call: TRBD2
cdr3_aa: CATSGTRGGDEQFF
cdr3_nt: TGTGCCACCAGCGGAACTCGGGGGGGGGATGAGCAGTTCTTC

j_call: TRBJ1-1
clone_size: -
v_call: TRBV4-3
cdr3_length: 14
d_call: -
cdr3_aa: CASSQVGERTEAFF
cdr3_nt: TGCGCCAGCAGCCAAGTTGGTGAGAGGACTGAAGCTTTCTTT

j_call: TRBJ1-1
clone_size: many
v_call: TRBV7-2
cdr3_length: 16
d_call: TRBD1
cdr3_aa: CASSITGGELNTEAFF
cdr3_nt: TGTGCCAGCAGCATTACAGGGGGCGAACTTAACACTGAAGCTTTCTTT

j_call: TRBJ1-2
clone_size: few
v_call: TRBV7-3
cdr3_length: 17
d_call: -
cdr3_aa: CASSLGGSGAAYYGYTF
cdr3_nt: TGTGCCAGCAGCTTGGGTGGTTCAGGGGCGGCCTACTATGGCTACACCTTC

j_call: TRBJ2-7
clone_size: few
v_call: TRBV25-1
cdr3_length: 14
d_call: TRBD1
cdr3_aa: CASSRSGTGPEQYF
cdr3_nt: TGTGCCAGCAGCCGATCCGGGACAGGGCCCGAGCAGTACTTC

j_call: TRBJ2-1
clone_size: few
v_call: TRBV20-1
cdr3_length: 14
d_call: -
cdr3_aa: CSARPRAFYNEQFF
cdr3_nt: TGCAGTGCTAGACCCAGAGCCTTTTACAATGAGCAGTTCTTC

j_call: TRBJ2-1
clone_size: -
v_call: TRBV3-1
cdr3_length: 16
d_call: TRBD2
cdr3_aa: CASSQESSGGYNEQFF
cdr3_nt: TGTGCCAGCAGCCAAGAATCCAGCGGGGGCTACAATGAGCAGTTCTTC

j_call: TRBJ1-2
clone_size: -
v_call: TRBV6-5
cdr3_length: 14
d_call: -
cdr3_aa: CASSPSPQNYGYTF
cdr3_nt: TGTGCCAGCAGCCCTTCACCTCAGAACTATGGCTACACCTTC

j_call: TRBJ1-1
clone_size: few
v_call: TRBV4-1
cdr3_length: 15
d_call: -
cdr3_aa: CASSQDKGLRAEAFF
cdr3_nt: TGCGCCAGCAGCCAAGATAAGGGTTTGAGGGCTGAAGCTTTCTTT

j_call: TRBJ1-5
clone_size: many
v_call: TRBV4-1
cdr3_length: 14
d_call: -
cdr3_aa: CASSQDRLGQPQHF
cdr3_nt: TGCGCCAGCAGCCAAGATCGTCTGGGTCAGCCCCAGCATTTT